What follows is one T cell receptor beta chain and its context. Its antigen is unknown. These data originate in a study of CD8+ T cells in alopecia areata. General study points: Mice gave a clearer picture of TCR sharing than patients did, possibly for HLA-related reasons.

The researchers isolated CD4+ and CD8+ T cells from PBMCs by sorting. RNA, once extracted, was reverse transcribed into cDNA for use as the sequencing template. Generated by immunoSEQ multiplex PCR, the TCRdb table keeps only in-frame clones and is missing some. This repertoire shows more than 150,000 clones, about 60% found once; its top ten account for approximately 14%. The V gene's germline CDR1 is MGHRA and CDR2 YSYEKL. CDR3 length equals 13 residues. Trimming cost V 1 base and J 9 bases, with 12 bases left between them. V gene TRBV4-1 combines with J gene TRBJ2-5; D is ambiguous. This sequence was found in a human donor with alopecia areata. Material: CD4+ T cells sorted from blood, obtained at week 0. CDR3: CASSQAGFGAQYF. As DNA, the CDR3 is TGCGCCAGCAGCCAAGCGGGTTTTGGGGCCCAGTACTTC.